This is a list of T cell receptor beta chains from one sample in a study of cytomegalovirus exposure and HLA in healthy donors. The method was immunoSEQ multiplex PCR; TCRdb's version includes in-frame clones alone and lacks a portion of them. The table records more than 90,000 clones, about four fifths of them present only once. Sequenced: PBMCs. Source of these receptors: a woman between 35 and 50 years old in good health and CMV-seronegative. CDR3s include the opening cysteine and the closing phenylalanine or tryptophan. A D gene is named only where the DNA matches it firmly. The size entry is marked missing in some rows and otherwise reads once, few, many or a size class.

CDR3 length	clone size	V gene	J gene	D gene	CDR3 protein	CDR3 DNA
13	once	TRBV19	TRBJ2-5	.	CASSIRGRETQYF	TGTGCCAGTAGTATTAGAGGAAGAGAGACCCAGTACTTC
13	.	TRBV29-1	TRBJ2-7	TRBD2	CSVGASGSYEQYF	TGCAGCGTTGGGGCTAGCGGGAGCTACGAGCAGTACTTC
20	.	TRBV12-5	TRBJ2-3	TRBD2	CASGLVLARNIAGVEYTQYF	TGTGCTAGTGGTTTGGTACTAGCCCGGAATATAGCGGGGGTGGAATATACGCAGTATTTT
15	few	TRBV11-2	TRBJ2-7	.	CASSPRGARDYEQYF	TGTGCCAGCAGCCCCCGGGGGGCACGGGACTACGAGCAGTACTTC
15	once	TRBV27	TRBJ1-1	.	CASSFNRALNTEAFF	TGTGCCAGCAGTTTTAACAGGGCACTGAACACTGAAGCTTTCTTT
14	.	TRBV16	TRBJ1-4	.	CASSHGEGNEKLFF	TGTGCCAGCAGCCACGGGGAGGGGAATGAAAAACTGTTTTTT
15	.	TRBV18	TRBJ1-2	TRBD1	CASSPRAQGVQGYTF	TGTGCCAGCTCACCGCGGGCACAGGGGGTGCAGGGCTACACCTTC
11	.	TRBV19	TRBJ1-2	TRBD1	CATGQASGYTF	TGTGCCACGGGACAGGCAAGTGGCTACACCTTC
15	.	TRBV19	TRBJ1-2	.	CASSFREAMIYGYTF	TGTGCCAGTAGCTTCAGGGAGGCGATGATCTATGGCTACACCTTC
15	.	TRBV25-1	TRBJ2-7	TRBD1	CASSEGTGVPFGQYF	TGTGCCAGCAGTGAAGGGACAGGGGTTCCGTTCGGGCAGTACTTC
15	.	TRBV6-1	TRBJ2-5	TRBD1	CASSETQGVRETQYF	TGTGCCAGCAGTGAAACTCAGGGGGTGAGAGAGACCCAGTACTTC